Listed here are 9 T cell receptor beta chains from one sample, sequenced in a study of blood T cell repertoires in COVID-19. The protocol was immunoSEQ multiplex PCR, while the TCRdb copy is restricted to in-frame clones and leaves out a portion. This table has around 53,000 clones, 76% appearing once. The material sequenced was peripheral blood. These receptors all stem from a man between 45 and 60 years old with active or convalescent COVID-19.

J is TRBJ1-2 and V is TRBV2; tentative D call: TRBD1 (5 bases). The CDR3 extends over 13 amino acids. V was clipped by 4 bases and J by 4 bases, with 10 bases between them. Germline-derived CDR1 and CDR2 are SNHLY and FYNNEI. For the CDR3, the DNA is TGTGCCAGCAGTGGCCAGGGAACCTATGGCTACACCTTC. It encodes CASSGQGTYGYTF.

The V and J genes are TRBV7-9 and TRBJ2-1; 10 bases fit TRBD2. The J segment lost 4 bases and the V segment lost 5 bases, leaving 8 bases of the junction unmatched. CDR1 and CDR2 (germline): SEHNR, FQNEAQ (reference sequence). The CDR3 extends over 16 amino acids. The CDR3 loop is CASSPRGLALYNEQFF. The CDR3 bases are TGTGCCAGCAGCCCCCGGGGACTAGCGCTTTACAATGAGCAGTTCTTC.

This chain connects TRBV5-1 to TRBJ2-3; TRBD2 agrees at 7 bases. The CDR3 is made up of 16 amino acids. V lost 4 bases and J lost 0; bases outside the gene matches: 8. CDR1 and CDR2 (germline): SGHRS, YFSETQ. In DNA form, the CDR3 reads TGCGCCAGCAGCCCCCCTAGCGGTGCTAGCACAGATACGCAGTATTTT. Amino acids: CASSPPSGASTDTQYF.

In its sample, this clone was seen a few times. V usage is TRBV27 and J usage is TRBJ2-7; 8 nucleotides align to TRBD1. The V and J ends lost 2 bases and 6 bases, in that order; junction bases with no gene match: 3. The germline CDR1 and CDR2 sequences are MNHEY and SMNVEV (reference sequence). CDR3 length: 13 amino acids. CDR3 sequence: CASSLLGTGEQYF. The CDR3, as DNA: TGTGCCAGCAGTTTACTGGGGACAGGCGAGCAGTACTTC.

The chain has TRBV4-2 and TRBJ2-5; 9 nucleotides match TRBD2. Trimming removed 4 bases from V and 5 bases from J; junction bases left unmatched: 14. Germline CDR1 is LGHNA and CDR2 is YNFKEQ. This CDR3 contains 17 residues. The CDR3 DNA follows: TGTGCCAGCAGCCCGACGGGGCGAGCGGGAGGAGGGGAGACCCAGTACTTC. Protein sequence: CASSPTGRAGGGETQYF.

This rearrangement joins TRBV9 to TRBJ2-2, with 8 bases matching TRBD1. Germline V gives CDR1 SGDLS, CDR2 YYNGEE. Trimming took 3 bases from V and 1 from J; bases not matched to a gene: 5. This CDR3 contains 16 residues. CDR3 coding DNA: TGTGCCAGCAGCGAATTACAGGGGGGGAACACCGGGGAGCTGTTTTTT. As protein: CASSELQGGNTGELFF.

The chain uses TRBV9 and TRBJ2-3; D unresolved. Germline-derived CDR1 and CDR2 are SGDLS and YYNGEE. This CDR3 has 16 residues. The V end was cut by 4 bases, the J end by 0 bases, with 15 bases between. As DNA, the CDR3 is TGTGCCAGCAGCACAGCAACATTGGCTAGCACAGATACGCAGTATTTT. Translated: CASSTATLASTDTQYF.

V and J are TRBV3-1 (or the pseudogene TRBV3-2) and TRBJ2-6; possibly TRBD2 for D (6 bases). This CDR3 spans 15 amino acids. V was cut by 4 bases and J by 8 bases, with 15 bases left in between. Germline V CDR1 and CDR2: LGHDT, YNNKEL (reference sequence). The CDR3 reads CASSPLRDSTNVLTF. The CDR3, as DNA: TGTGCCAGCAGCCCGCTCCGGGACTCTACCAACGTCCTGACTTTC.

The CDR3 bases are TGTGCCAGCAGCACGGGACACAAGAACACCGGGGAGCTGTTTTTT. Protein sequence: CASSTGHKNTGELFF. The genes are TRBV11-3 and TRBJ2-2, with D possibly matching TRBD1 (6 bases). The CDR3 spans 15 residues. Trimming shortened V by 5 bases and J by 1 base, and 11 bases separated the two germline ends. CDR1 and CDR2 from the germline V gene are SGHNT and YENEEA.